This T cell receptor (beta chain) derives from a study of blood T cell repertoires in COVID-19. CDR1 is MNHNY and CDR2 is SVGAGI in the germline V gene (reference sequence). This CDR3 contains 13 residues. Trimming shortened V by 7 bases and J by 4 bases, and 11 bases separated the two germline ends. Profiled with immunoSEQ multiplex PCR; TCRdb holds only in-frame clones, not every one. The sample records about 150,000 clones, around 90% being singletons. Sequenced: peripheral blood. The chain combines TRBV6-6 with TRBJ1-5; weak D call: TRBD1 (5 bases). The sequence came from a woman between 55 and 75 years old with active or convalescent COVID-19. CDR3 sequence (DNA): TGTGCCAGCAACCGGGACTTTAATCAGCCCCAGCATTTT. Protein product: CASNRDFNQPQHF.